This T cell receptor delta chain was recorded in a study of gamma-delta T cells after stem cell transplantation. As regards this clone: Just one base apart from a much larger clone, this may be a read error. The identical CDR3 is also encoded by other nucleotide sequences in the sample.

TCRdb called clones anew from the RT-PCR reads with CATT. The sample has fewer than 1,500 delta-chain clones; around 2.6% are singletons. Germline V lookup: CDR1 TSWWSYY, CDR2 QGS. The CDR3 runs to 21 residues. V is TRDV1 and J is TRDJ1, with D perhaps matching TRDD2 (6 bases). What was sequenced was gamma-delta T cells. The sequence came from a human donor. It is not recorded whose cells these are; they may come from a transplant donor. The CDR3 DNA is TGTGCTCTTGGAGAACTAGTTCTAGTCCTACGGGTACGGGGTTGGACCGATAAACTCATCTTT. The encoded protein is CALGELVLVLRVRGWTDKLIF.